The clone carrying this T cell receptor beta chain was found many times. Its target is unknown. Sequencing ends 3 residues short of the CDR3 end; the germline J gene provides the rest. This sample was taken from a study of T cell clonality in common variable immunodeficiency. Generated by immunoSEQ multiplex PCR, the TCRdb table keeps only in-frame clones and is missing some. The sample yields about 33,000 clones, without any singletons. The study's findings and limits: T cell subpopulation sequencing would be needed to explain CVID clonality. Common variable immunodeficiency TCR beta sequences reportedly had fewer deletions and N-nucleotide insertions.

The CDR3 contains 15 residues. The V end lost 1 base, the J end lost 7 bases, and 13 bases lay between the germline ends. Per the germline V gene, CDR1 is MNHNS and CDR2 is SASEGT. Of CVID subjects, approximately 15 were female and 30 or so male, mean age approximately 41. All CVID subjects were on immunoglobulin replacement for at least one year. Heparinized whole blood, 5 to 8 ml, came from each donor. The TCR sequence derives from a human donor with common variable immunodeficiency. The specimen sequenced was peripheral blood mononuclear cells. The chain employs TRBV6-1 and TRBJ1-4; weak D call: TRBD1 (6 bases). The covered CDR3 bases are TGTGCCAGCAGTGAAGTGGGGGGGGCGAGTGAAAAA. Translation gives CASSEVGGASEK. The whole CDR3 is CASSEVGGASEKLFF.